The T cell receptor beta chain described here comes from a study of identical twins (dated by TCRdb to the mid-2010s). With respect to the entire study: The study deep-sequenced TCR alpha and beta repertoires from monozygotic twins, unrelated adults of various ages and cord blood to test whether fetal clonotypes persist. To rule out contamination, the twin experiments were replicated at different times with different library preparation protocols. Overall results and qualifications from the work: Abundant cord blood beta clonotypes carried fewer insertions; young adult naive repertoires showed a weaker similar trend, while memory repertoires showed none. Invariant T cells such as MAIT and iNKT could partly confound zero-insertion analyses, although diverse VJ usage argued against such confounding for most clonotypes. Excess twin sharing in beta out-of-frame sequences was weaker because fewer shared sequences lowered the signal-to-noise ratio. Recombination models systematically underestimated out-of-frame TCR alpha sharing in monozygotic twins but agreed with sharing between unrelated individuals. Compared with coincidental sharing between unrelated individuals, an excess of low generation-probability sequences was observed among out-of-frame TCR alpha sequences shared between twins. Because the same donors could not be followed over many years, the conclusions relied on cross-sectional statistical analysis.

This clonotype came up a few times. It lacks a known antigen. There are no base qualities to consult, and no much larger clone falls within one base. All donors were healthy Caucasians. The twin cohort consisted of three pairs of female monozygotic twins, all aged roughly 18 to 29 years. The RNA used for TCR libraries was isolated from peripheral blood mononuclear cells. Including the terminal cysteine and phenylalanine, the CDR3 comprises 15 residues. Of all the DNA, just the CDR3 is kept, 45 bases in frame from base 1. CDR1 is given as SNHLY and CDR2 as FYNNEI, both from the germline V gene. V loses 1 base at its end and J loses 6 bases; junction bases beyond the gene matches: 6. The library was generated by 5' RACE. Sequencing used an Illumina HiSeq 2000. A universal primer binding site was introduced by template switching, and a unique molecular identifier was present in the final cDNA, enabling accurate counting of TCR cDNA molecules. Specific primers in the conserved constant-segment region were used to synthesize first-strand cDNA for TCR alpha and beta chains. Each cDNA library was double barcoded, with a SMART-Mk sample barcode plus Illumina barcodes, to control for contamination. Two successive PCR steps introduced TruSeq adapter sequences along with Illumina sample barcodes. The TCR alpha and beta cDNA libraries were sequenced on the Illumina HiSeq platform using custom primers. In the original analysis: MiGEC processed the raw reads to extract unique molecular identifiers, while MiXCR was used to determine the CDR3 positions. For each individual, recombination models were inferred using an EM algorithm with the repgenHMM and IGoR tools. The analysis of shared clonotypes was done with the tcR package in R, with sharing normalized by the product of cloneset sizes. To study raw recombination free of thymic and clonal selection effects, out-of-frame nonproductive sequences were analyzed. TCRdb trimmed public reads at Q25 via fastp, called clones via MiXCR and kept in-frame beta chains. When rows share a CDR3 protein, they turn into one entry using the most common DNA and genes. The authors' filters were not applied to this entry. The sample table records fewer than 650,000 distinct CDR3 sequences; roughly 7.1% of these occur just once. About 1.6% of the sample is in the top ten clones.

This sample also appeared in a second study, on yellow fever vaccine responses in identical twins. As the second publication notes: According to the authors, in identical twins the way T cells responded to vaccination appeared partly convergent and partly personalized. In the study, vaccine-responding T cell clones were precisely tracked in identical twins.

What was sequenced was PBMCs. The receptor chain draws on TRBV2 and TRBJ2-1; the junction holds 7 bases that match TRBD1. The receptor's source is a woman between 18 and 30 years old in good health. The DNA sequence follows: TGTGCCAGCAGTGAAGGACAGGGTCTAATCAATGAGCAGTTCTTC. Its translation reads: CASSEGQGLINEQFF. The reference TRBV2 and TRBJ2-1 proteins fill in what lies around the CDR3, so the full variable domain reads EPEVTQTPSHQVTQMGQEVILRCVPISNHLYFYWYRQILGQKVEFLVSFYNNEISEKSEIFDDQFSVERPDGSNFTLKIRSTKLEDSAMYFCASSEGQGLINEQFFGPGTRLTVL.